The 17 T cell receptor beta chains given below trace back to one sample, sequenced in a study of T cells in tuberculosis. Repertoires were generated with immunoSEQ multiplex PCR, while TCRdb's copy carries only in-frame clones and drops some. The repertoire holds more than 45,000 clones, roughly 90% seen once, with about a fifth in the top ten. After thawing and overnight rest, PBMC were stained with GMM-loaded CD1B tetramer, viability dye and anti-CD3 for sorting. The lipid loaded on the CD1B tetramers was C32 glucose monomycolate from Rhodococcus equi. Sequencing used CD1b-GMM tetramer-negative cells sorted from PBMCs. These receptors all stem from an adult woman with latent tuberculosis.

This clone was seen a few times. Other DNA sequences in this sample translate to the same CDR3. The chain recombines TRBV4-3 with TRBJ1-6; 9 positions match TRBD1. This CDR3 is 16 amino acids long. Germline CDR1 reads LGHNA; CDR2 reads YSLEER. Unmatched junction bases numbered 14, after V lost 4 bases and J lost 13 bases. CDR3 sequence reads: CASSPKPGTGYSPLHF. The CDR3 region has the DNA TGCGCCAGCAGCCCAAAGCCCGGGACAGGGTACTCCCCCCTCCACTTT.

The CDR3 nucleotides read TGTGCCAGCAGCCAAGACCTTTTTCTGCGGGAGGGGGTCACAGATACGCAGTATTTT. Its translation: CASSQDLFLREGVTDTQYF. V usage is TRBV4-2 and J usage is TRBJ2-3; 9 bases agree with TRBD2. The CDR3 is 19 residues long. Germline loops: CDR1 LGHNA, CDR2 YNFKEQ. V gave up 0 bases and J gave up 2 bases; unmatched junction bases: 12.

This clone turned up a few times. The chain uses TRBV18 and TRBJ2-7; 7 bases line up with TRBD1. This CDR3 has 13 amino acids. V lost 8 bases, J lost 7 bases, and 11 bases stayed unmatched. CDR1 and CDR2 from the germline V gene are KGHSH and LQKENI. This CDR3 reads CASTQLQGREQYF. Written as DNA, the CDR3 is TGTGCCAGCACTCAGTTACAGGGGAGAGAGCAGTACTTC.

The CDR3 nucleotides read TGCGCCAGCAGCCAACGCTGGACAGGGGGCGTTTATGGCTACACCTTC. Encoded protein: CASSQRWTGGVYGYTF. The gene calls are TRBV4-1 and TRBJ1-2; the match to TRBD1 covers 11 bases. The CDR3 extends over 16 amino acids. Germline CDR1 reads MGHRA; CDR2 reads YSYEKL. Trimming at V came to 2 bases and at J to 5 bases, leaving 7 bases not matched to a gene.

This chain links TRBV5-6 with TRBJ1-2, with D possibly being TRBD1 (6 bases). Germline V gives CDR1 SGHDT, CDR2 YYEEEE. The CDR3 extends over 18 amino acids. The V and J ends lost 0 bases and 6 bases respectively, with 24 bases between them. The CDR3 loop reads CASSLARQASVQGDGYTF. The CDR3 coding sequence is TGTGCCAGCAGCTTGGCCAGACAGGCGTCGGTGCAGGGAGATGGCTACACCTTC.

J is TRBJ1-2 and V is TRBV6-1; 11 nucleotides match TRBD1. This CDR3 has 15 residues. CDR1 and CDR2 from the germline V gene are MNHNS and SASEGT. V shed 1 base and J 5 bases; nucleotides not matched to a gene: 3. DNA for the CDR3: TGTGCCAGCAGTGAAGAGGGACAGGGGGGTTATGGCTACACCTTC. This codes for CASSEEGQGGYGYTF.

The V gene is TRBV10-1, the J gene TRBJ2-3, with a possible D match to TRBD1 (6 bases). The CDR3 runs 14 residues. V was trimmed by 8 bases and J by 2 bases, leaving 14 bases between them. CDR1 WNHNN and CDR2 SYGVQD come from the germline V gene (reference sequence). CDR3 bases: TGCGCCAGCTGCCAACAGGGTGACACAGATACGCAGTATTTT. Its translation: CASCQQGDTDTQYF.

The chain is built from TRBV6-6 and TRBJ1-5; D gene uncertain. The ends were cut back, 7 bases at V and 1 base at J, with 11 bases in the middle. The CDR3 runs to 14 residues. Germline V lookup: CDR1 MNHNY, CDR2 SVGAGI (reference sequence). This CDR3 is CASTFDMSNQPQHF. In DNA, the CDR3 is TGTGCCAGCACCTTCGACATGAGCAATCAGCCCCAGCATTTT.

The chain has TRBV6-1 and TRBJ1-4; a weak D match, TRBD1 (5 bases). Per the germline V gene, CDR1 is MNHNS and CDR2 is SASEGT. The CDR3 has 13 amino acids. Trimming cost V 4 bases and J 8 bases, with 11 bases left between them. This chain's CDR3 is CASSVGRGEKLFF. DNA of the CDR3: TGTGCCAGCAGTGTGGGGCGCGGAGAAAAACTGTTTTTT.

The rearrangement links TRBV6-1 to TRBJ2-3; D uncertain. Germline CDR1 reads MNHNS; CDR2 reads SASEGT. Trimming stripped 5 bases from V and 0 bases from J, with 6 bases between. The CDR3 length is 13 residues. CDR3 in DNA: TGTGCCAGCAGTCATCAGAGCACAGATACGCAGTATTTT. It translates to CASSHQSTDTQYF.

This clone was picked up a small number of times. V usage is TRBV2 and J usage is TRBJ1-1; 10 bases line up with TRBD1. CDR1 and CDR2 (germline): SNHLY, FYNNEI. CDR3 size: 14 residues. The V and J ends lost 6 bases and 4 bases, in that order; junction bases with no gene match: 5. The CDR3 bases are TGTGCCAGCAGCCGGGACAGGGGCAGCACTGAAGCTTTCTTT. This encodes CASSRDRGSTEAFF.

The genes are TRBV19 and TRBJ1-1, with a weak D call TRBD1 (6 bases). Germline V gene sequence: CDR1 LNHDA, CDR2 SQIVND (reference sequence). This CDR3 is built from 13 residues. V dropped 3 bases and J dropped 5 bases, with 10 bases sitting between them. The CDR3 nucleotides are TGTGCCAGTAGTATCAACAGGGTGACTGAAGCTTTCTTT. It specifies CASSINRVTEAFF.

The chain combines TRBV19 with TRBJ2-1, with 11 bases matching TRBD2. CDR1 LNHDA and CDR2 SQIVND come from the germline V gene (reference sequence). This CDR3 is built from 15 residues. The junction had 6 bases not matched to a gene; V was cut back by 4 bases and J by 7 bases. CDR3 nucleotide sequence: TGTGCCAGTAGTACCTTAGCGGGAGGGTATAATGAGCAGTTCTTC. This encodes CASSTLAGGYNEQFF.

This clone was recorded a few times. The chain employs TRBV6-6 and TRBJ2-1, with a weak D call TRBD1 (6 bases). With 2 bases removed from V and 12 bases from J, the gap between germline ends came to 14 bases. The V gene's germline CDR1 is MNHNY and CDR2 SVGAGI (reference sequence). This CDR3 has 13 amino acids. The CDR3 sequence is CASSYVGQGGQFF. The DNA of the CDR3 is TGTGCCAGCAGTTACGTCGGTCAAGGGGGGCAGTTCTTC.

J is TRBJ1-2 and V is TRBV29-1, with a tentative D call TRBD1 (6 bases). The CDR3 sequence is 12 residues long. Trimming removed 2 bases from V and 6 bases from J, with 10 bases in between. Germline values: CDR1 SQVTM, CDR2 ANQGSEA. The CDR3: CSVESPGDGYTF. The CDR3 DNA follows: TGCAGCGTTGAATCACCAGGGGATGGCTACACCTTC.

This chain links TRBV7-9 with TRBJ2-7; 7 positions match TRBD2. J gave up 7 bases and V 0 bases, and 6 bases lay outside the gene matches. The germline V gene has CDR1 SEHNR and CDR2 FQNEAQ (reference sequence). The CDR3 is made up of 14 amino acids. The CDR3 spells CASSLAGGPNEQYF. The CDR3 bases are TGTGCCAGCAGCTTAGCGGGAGGGCCGAATGAGCAGTACTTC.

This rearrangement joins TRBV18 to TRBJ2-3; D perhaps matches TRBD1 (5 bases). There are 16 residues in the CDR3. The germline CDR1 and CDR2 sequences are KGHSH and LQKENI. The V end was cut by 3 bases, the J end by 6 bases, with 19 bases between. CDR3 sequence: CASSPQRTNLGDTQYF. In nucleotides, the CDR3 is TGTGCCAGCTCACCCCAGAGGACAAATCTTGGGGATACGCAGTATTTT. The whole variable domain, remainder taken from reference TRBV18 and TRBJ2-3, is NAGVMQNPRHLVRRRGQEARLRCSPMKGHSHVYWYRQLPEEGLKFMVYLQKENIIDESGMPKERFSAEFPKEGPSILRIQQVVRGDSAAYFCASSPQRTNLGDTQYFGPGTRLTVL.